This T cell receptor (beta chain) emerged from a study of T cells in Graves' hyperthyroidism and ophthalmopathy. This clonotype was counted a few times. The CDR3 extends over 14 amino acids. The V gene lost 8 bases and the J gene lost 0 bases, with 13 bases spanning the gap. There were TCR beta CDR3 regions amplified from RNA transcripts. TCR CDR3 regions were first amplified by RT-PCR with HTBI primers. TCRdb passed the multiplex PCR reads through MiXCR, listing each CDR3 protein once. The table records over 700,000 distinct CDR3 sequences, over 35% of them present only once. The rearrangement uses TRBV12-3 or TRBV12-4 and TRBJ1-1; unclear D gene. Sequencing was carried out using blood. The receptor was derived from a man between 18 and 29 years old with Graves' hyperthyroidism. The CDR3 DNA reads TGTGCCAGCTCCATTTTGGGGTTGAACACTGAAGCTTTCTTT. Its protein product is CASSILGLNTEAFF.